Below, 8 T cell receptor beta chains from the same sample are listed, as sequenced in a study of shared clonotypes between healthy human individuals. TCRdb's copy holds only in-frame clones and misses some; the assay was immunoSEQ multiplex PCR. Altogether some 1,100,000 clones are present, about 80% being singletons, with the ten largest covering more than 0.5%. The specimen sequenced was memory CD4+ T cells from PBMCs. Subset: CD45RA-negative fraction. Receptors originate from a young man in good health. Some clones in this sample may be carry-over from other donors' samples.

The chain carries TRBV28 and TRBJ2-1; TRBD2 is a possible D gene (6 bases). Germline CDR1 MDHEN, CDR2 SYDVKM. The CDR3 consists of 12 residues. V gave up 3 bases and J gave up 12 bases, with 12 bases separating them. CDR3 region: CASSFGGAWQFF. CDR3 sequence (DNA): TGTGCCAGCAGTTTTGGAGGGGCCTGGCAGTTCTTC. Together with reference TRBV28 and TRBJ2-1, the CDR3 gives the full variable domain: DVKVTQSSRYLVKRTGEKVFLECVQDMDHENMFWYRQDPGLGLRLIYFSYDVKMKEKGDIPEGYSVSREKKERFSLILESASTNQTSMYLCASSFGGAWQFFGPGTRLTVL.

This chain joins TRBV7-2 and TRBJ1-1; TRBD1 might be the D (6 bases). The length of the CDR3 is 13 residues. Germline CDR1 and CDR2: SGHTA and FQGNSA. V shed 4 bases and J shed 1 base, with 7 bases lying between them. The CDR3 loop is CASSWTANTEAFF. The CDR3 nucleotides read TGTGCCAGCAGCTGGACAGCGAACACTGAAGCTTTCTTT.

V is TRBV10-3 and J is TRBJ2-7, with 7 nucleotides matching TRBD1. The CDR3 contains 13 residues. The germline gives CDR1 ENHRY, CDR2 SYGVKD. J was trimmed by 2 bases and V by 7 bases; bases with no gene match: 5. The CDR3 loop reads CAIKGTATYEQYF. The CDR3 DNA reads TGTGCCATCAAAGGGACAGCAACCTACGAGCAGTACTTC.

This chain uses TRBV19 with TRBJ2-7; 9 positions agree with TRBD1. Germline values: CDR1 LNHDA, CDR2 SQIVND (reference sequence). CDR3 size: 15 residues. With V trimmed by 5 bases and J by 5 bases, 10 bases remained unmatched. The CDR3 here is CASSPLGTGQDEQYF. Here the CDR3 DNA reads TGTGCCAGTAGTCCCCTCGGGACAGGGCAAGACGAGCAGTACTTC.

The chain combines TRBV5-1 with TRBJ2-2, with D possibly TRBD1 on 5 matching bases. Germline CDR1 and CDR2: SGHRS and YFSETQ. This CDR3 has 15 amino acids. V lost 2 bases, J lost 1 base, and 9 bases lay in between. CDR3 protein: CASSFGHLNTGELFF. CDR3 sequence (DNA): TGCGCCAGCAGCTTTGGACACCTGAACACCGGGGAGCTGTTTTTT.

The chain links TRBV28 to TRBJ2-5; TRBD2 is a possible D gene (6 bases). CDR1 is MDHEN and CDR2 is SYDVKM in the germline V gene. This CDR3 spans 14 amino acids. V was cut by 5 bases and J by 4 bases, with 14 bases left in between. CDR3 DNA sequence: TGTGCCAGCAGTCCAGGAGGGCGGGGAGAGACCCAGTACTTC. Translated, it gives CASSPGGRGETQYF.

The chain links TRBV5-4 to TRBJ1-3; D call uncertain. V lost 0 bases and J lost 3, with 4 bases in between. The CDR3 consists of 13 residues. Germline loops: CDR1 SGHNT, CDR2 YYREEE (reference sequence). The CDR3 DNA reads TGTGCCAGCAGCTTGGGACGTGGAAACACCATATATTTT. Translating gives CASSLGRGNTIYF.

V usage is TRBV2 and J usage is TRBJ2-3, with TRBD1 as a possible D gene (6 bases). From germline, CDR1 is SNHLY and CDR2 FYNNEI. This CDR3 comprises 12 residues. The V end was cut by 4 bases, the J end by 5 bases, with 7 bases between. The CDR3 DNA reads TGTGCCAGCAGTGTACAGGGAGATACGCAGTATTTT. Protein sequence: CASSVQGDTQYF.